This T cell receptor beta chain appears in the sequencing data of a study of CD8 T cells in ankylosing spondylitis. Construction of TCR beta libraries was performed using quantitative 5'-RACE with molecular barcodes. From the 5' RACE reads, TCRdb called clonotypes with MiXCR, one entry per CDR3 protein. Of about 240,000 distinct CDR3 sequences detected, 8% to 9.5% appear once; the ten largest clones hold approximately 7%. There are many counts of this clonotype. The specimen was blood, either unsorted or a sorted T cell fraction (not recorded which). The clonotype originates from a male donor with ankylosing spondylitis or in good health (not recorded which).

CDR3 residues: CASSLNGDNQPQHF. The CDR3 nucleotides read TGTGCCAGCAGTTTAAACGGGGACAATCAGCCCCAGCATTTT. The V and J genes are TRBV12-3 or TRBV12-4 and TRBJ1-5; D not resolved. V dropped 2 bases and J dropped 3 bases, with 8 bases sitting between them. The CDR3 sequence is 14 residues long.